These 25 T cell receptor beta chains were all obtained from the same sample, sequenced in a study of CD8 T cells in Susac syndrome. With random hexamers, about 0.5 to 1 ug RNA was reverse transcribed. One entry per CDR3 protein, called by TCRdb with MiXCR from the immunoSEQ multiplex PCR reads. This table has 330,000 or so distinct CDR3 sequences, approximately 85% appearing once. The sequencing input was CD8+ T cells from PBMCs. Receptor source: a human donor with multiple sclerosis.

The CDR3 region is CASSYQGSFSYEQYF. The CDR3 DNA is TGTGCCAGCAGTTACCAGGGGTCCTTCTCCTACGAGCAGTACTTC. The chain uses TRBV6-6 and TRBJ2-7, with D maybe TRBD1 (6 bases). V shed 2 bases and J shed 0 bases, with 11 bases lying between them. Germline V CDR1 and CDR2: MNHNY, SVGAGI (reference sequence). The CDR3 covers 15 residues.

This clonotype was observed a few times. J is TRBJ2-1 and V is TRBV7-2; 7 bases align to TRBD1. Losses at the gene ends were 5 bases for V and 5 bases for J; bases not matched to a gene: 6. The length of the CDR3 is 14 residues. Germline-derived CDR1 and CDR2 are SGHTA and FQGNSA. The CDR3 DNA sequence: TGTGCCAGCAGCCCCCCGACAGGGAACAATGAGCAGTTCTTC. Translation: CASSPPTGNNEQFF.

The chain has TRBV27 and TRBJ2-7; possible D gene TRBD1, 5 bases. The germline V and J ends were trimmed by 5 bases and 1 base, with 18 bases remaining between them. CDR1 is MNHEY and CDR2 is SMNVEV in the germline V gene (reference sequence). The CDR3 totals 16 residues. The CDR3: CASSPGGRTFSYEQYF. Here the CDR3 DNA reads TGTGCCAGCAGTCCGGGTGGCAGGACATTTTCCTACGAGCAGTACTTC.

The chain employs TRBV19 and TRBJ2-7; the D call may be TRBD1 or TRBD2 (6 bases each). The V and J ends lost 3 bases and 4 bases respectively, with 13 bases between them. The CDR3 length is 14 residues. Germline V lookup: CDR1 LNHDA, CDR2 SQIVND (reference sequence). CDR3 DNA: TGTGCCAGTAGTATCGGCAGGGGACTTTACGAGCAGTACTTC. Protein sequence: CASSIGRGLYEQYF. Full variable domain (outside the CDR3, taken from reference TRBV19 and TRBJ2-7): DGGITQSPKYLFRKEGQNVTLSCEQNLNHDAMYWYRQDPGQGLRLIYYSQIVNDFQKGDIAEGYSVSREKKESFPLTVTSAQKNPTAFYLCASSIGRGLYEQYFGPGTRLTVT.

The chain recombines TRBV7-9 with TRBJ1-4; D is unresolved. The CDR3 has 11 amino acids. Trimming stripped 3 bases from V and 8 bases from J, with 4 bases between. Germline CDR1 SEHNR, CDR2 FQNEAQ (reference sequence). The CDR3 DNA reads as TGTGCCAGCAGCTTCCAGGAAAAACTGTTTTTT. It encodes CASSFQEKLFF.

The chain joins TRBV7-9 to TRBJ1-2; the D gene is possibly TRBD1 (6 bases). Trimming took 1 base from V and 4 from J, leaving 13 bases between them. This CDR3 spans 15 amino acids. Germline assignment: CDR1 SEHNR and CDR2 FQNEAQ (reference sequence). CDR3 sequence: CASSLESQGSYGYTF. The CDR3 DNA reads TGTGCCAGCAGCTTAGAATCTCAGGGGAGCTATGGCTACACCTTC. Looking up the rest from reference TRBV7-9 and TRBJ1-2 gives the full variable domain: DTGVSQNPRHKITKRGQNVTFRCDPISEHNRLYWYRQTLGQGPEFLTYFQNEAQLEKSRLLSDRFSAERPKGSFSTLEIQRTEQGDSAMYLCASSLESQGSYGYTFGSGTRLTVV.

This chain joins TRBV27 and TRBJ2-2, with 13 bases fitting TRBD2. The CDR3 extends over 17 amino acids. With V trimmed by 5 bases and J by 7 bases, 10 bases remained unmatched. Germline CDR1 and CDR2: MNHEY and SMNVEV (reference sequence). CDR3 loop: CASSLGLAGVGGGELFF. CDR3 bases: TGTGCCAGCAGTCTAGGACTAGCGGGAGTCGGCGGCGGGGAGCTGTTTTTT.

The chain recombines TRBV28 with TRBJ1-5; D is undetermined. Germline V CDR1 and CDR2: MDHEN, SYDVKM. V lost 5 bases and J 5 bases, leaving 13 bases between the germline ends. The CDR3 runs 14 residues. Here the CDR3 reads CASSRSPQDQPQHF. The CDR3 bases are TGTGCCAGCAGTAGGAGCCCCCAGGATCAGCCCCAGCATTTT.

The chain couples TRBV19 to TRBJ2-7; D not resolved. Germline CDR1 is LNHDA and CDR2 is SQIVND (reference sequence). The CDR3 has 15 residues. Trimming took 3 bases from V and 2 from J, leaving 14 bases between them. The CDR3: CASSIDGGPPYEQYF. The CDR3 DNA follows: TGTGCCAGTAGTATCGATGGCGGACCACCCTACGAGCAGTACTTC.

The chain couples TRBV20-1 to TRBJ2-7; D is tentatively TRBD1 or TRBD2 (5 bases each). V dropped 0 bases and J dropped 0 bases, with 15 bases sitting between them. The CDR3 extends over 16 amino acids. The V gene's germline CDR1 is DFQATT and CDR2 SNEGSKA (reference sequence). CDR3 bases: TGCAGTGCTAGAGACCTCTACGGGGCCTACTCCTACGAGCAGTACTTC. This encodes CSARDLYGAYSYEQYF.

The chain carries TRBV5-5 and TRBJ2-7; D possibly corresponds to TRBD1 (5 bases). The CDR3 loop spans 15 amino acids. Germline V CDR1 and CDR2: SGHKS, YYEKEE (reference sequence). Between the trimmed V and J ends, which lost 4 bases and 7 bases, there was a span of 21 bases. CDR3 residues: CASSPGSTVSLEQYF. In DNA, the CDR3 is TGTGCCAGCAGCCCAGGGTCTACGGTTTCATTAGAGCAGTACTTC.

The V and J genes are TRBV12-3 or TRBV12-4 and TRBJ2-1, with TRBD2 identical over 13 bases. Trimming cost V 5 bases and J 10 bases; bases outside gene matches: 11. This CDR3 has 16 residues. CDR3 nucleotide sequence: TGTGCCAGCAGTGACGTGACTAGCGGGAGGACTCGGGAGCAGTTCTTC. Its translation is CASSDVTSGRTREQFF.

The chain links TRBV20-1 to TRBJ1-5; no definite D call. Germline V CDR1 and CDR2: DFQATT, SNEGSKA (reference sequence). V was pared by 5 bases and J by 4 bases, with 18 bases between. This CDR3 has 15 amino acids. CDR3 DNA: TGCAGTGCTCGGACTCCTTGGGTATCAAATCAGCCCCAGCATTTT. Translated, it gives CSARTPWVSNQPQHF.

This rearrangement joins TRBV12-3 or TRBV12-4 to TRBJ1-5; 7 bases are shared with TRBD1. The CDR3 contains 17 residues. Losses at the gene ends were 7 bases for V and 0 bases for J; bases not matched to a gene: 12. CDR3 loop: CASTGQGGLSSNQPQHF. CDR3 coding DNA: TGTGCCAGCACCGGGCAGGGGGGTCTTTCTAGCAATCAGCCCCAGCATTTT.

The CDR3 loop reads CATSAYGANVLTF. The CDR3 bases are TGTGCCACCAGTGCGTACGGGGCCAACGTCCTGACTTTC. V is TRBV24-1 and J is TRBJ2-6; no clear D. V gave up 5 bases and J gave up 4 bases, with 5 bases separating them. This CDR3 is built from 13 residues. The V gene's germline CDR1 is KGHDR and CDR2 SFDVKD.

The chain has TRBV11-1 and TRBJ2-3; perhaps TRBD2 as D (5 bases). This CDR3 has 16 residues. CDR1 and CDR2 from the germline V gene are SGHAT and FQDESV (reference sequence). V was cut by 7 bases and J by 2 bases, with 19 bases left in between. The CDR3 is CASTYPTGDTTDTQYF. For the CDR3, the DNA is TGTGCCAGCACCTACCCCACCGGGGATACCACAGATACGCAGTATTTT.

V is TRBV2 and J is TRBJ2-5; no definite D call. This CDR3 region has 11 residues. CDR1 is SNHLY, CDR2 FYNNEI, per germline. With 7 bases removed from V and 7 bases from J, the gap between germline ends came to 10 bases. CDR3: CASIALGTQYF. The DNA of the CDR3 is TGTGCCAGCATAGCCCTAGGGACCCAGTACTTC.

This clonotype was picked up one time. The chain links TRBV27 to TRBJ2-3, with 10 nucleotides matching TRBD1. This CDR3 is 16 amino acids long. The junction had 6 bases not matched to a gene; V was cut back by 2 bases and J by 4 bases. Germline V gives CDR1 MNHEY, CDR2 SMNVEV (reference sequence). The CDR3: CASSLVWTGGPDTQYF. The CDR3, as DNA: TGTGCCAGCAGTTTAGTATGGACAGGGGGACCAGATACGCAGTATTTT.

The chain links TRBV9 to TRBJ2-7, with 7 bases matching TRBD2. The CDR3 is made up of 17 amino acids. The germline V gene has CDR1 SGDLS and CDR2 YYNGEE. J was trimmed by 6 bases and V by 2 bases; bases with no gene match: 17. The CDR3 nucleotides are TGTGCCAGCAGCGTCACGGGAGGCCTCTCCACCCCGTCCGAGCAGTACTTC. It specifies CASSVTGGLSTPSEQYF.

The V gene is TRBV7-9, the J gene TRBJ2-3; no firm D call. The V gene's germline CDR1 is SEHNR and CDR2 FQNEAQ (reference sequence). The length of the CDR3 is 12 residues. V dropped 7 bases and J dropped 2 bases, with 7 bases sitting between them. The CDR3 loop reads CASTLITDTQYF. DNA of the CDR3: TGTGCCAGCACCCTAATCACAGATACGCAGTATTTT. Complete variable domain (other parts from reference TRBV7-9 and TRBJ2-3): DTGVSQNPRHKITKRGQNVTFRCDPISEHNRLYWYRQTLGQGPEFLTYFQNEAQLEKSRLLSDRFSAERPKGSFSTLEIQRTEQGDSAMYLCASTLITDTQYFGPGTRLTVL.

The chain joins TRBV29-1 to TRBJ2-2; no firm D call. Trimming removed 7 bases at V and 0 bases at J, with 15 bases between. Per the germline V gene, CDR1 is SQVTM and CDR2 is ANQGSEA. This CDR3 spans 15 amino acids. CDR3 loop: CSGQSGRSNTGELFF. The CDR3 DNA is TGCAGCGGCCAATCCGGGCGGTCGAACACCGGGGAGCTGTTTTTT.

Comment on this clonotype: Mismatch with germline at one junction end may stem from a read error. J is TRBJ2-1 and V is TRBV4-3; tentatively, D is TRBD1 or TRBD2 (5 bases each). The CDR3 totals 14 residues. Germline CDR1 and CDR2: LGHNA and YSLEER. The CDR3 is CASSQGDVYNERFF. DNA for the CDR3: TGCGCCAGCAGCCAAGGGGACGTATACAATGAGCGGTTCTTC.

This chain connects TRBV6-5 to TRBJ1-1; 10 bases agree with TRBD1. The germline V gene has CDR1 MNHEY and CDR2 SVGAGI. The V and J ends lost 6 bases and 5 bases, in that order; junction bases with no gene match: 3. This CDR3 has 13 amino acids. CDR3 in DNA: TGTGCCAGCAGAGGACAGGGGGGGACTGAAGCTTTCTTT. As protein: CASRGQGGTEAFF.

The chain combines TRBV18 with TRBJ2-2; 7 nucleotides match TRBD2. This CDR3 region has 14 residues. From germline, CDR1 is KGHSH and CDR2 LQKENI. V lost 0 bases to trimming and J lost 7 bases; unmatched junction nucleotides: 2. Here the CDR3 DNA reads TGTGCCAGCTCACCACCGCGGGAGCGCGGGGAGCTGTTTTTT. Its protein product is CASSPPRERGELFF.

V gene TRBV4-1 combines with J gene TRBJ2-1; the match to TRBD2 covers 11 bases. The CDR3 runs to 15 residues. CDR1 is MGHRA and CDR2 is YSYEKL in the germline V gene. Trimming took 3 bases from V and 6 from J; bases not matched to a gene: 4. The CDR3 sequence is CASSHSGGGINEQFF. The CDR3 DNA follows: TGCGCCAGCAGCCATAGCGGGGGGGGCATCAATGAGCAGTTCTTC.